Reported below is one T cell receptor (beta chain). Only in-frame clones appear in the TCRdb table, and some are missing; sequencing was by immunoSEQ multiplex PCR. The table lists around 56,000 clones, 91% of them singletons, with roughly 2.5% in the top ten. This specimen belongs to a study of a mutant IDH1 vaccine in newly diagnosed glioma. Time point in this sample: baseline, week 1 (first vaccination visit). Sample treatment: pre-vaccination baseline after standard-of-care therapy. The junction had 3 bases not matched to a gene; V was cut back by 3 bases and J by 0 bases. CDR1 is LNHDA, CDR2 SQIVND, per germline (reference sequence). The CDR3 runs to 15 residues.

J is TRBJ2-3 and V is TRBV19; the match to TRBD2 covers 7 bases. This clonotype originated in a man aged 45-65 years with glioma. The sample in question was PBMCs, obtained from a glioma patient treated with radiotherapy, temozolomide or both. DNA of the CDR3: TGTGCCAGTAGTATCACTAGCGTGAGCACAGATACGCAGTATTTT. It encodes CASSITSVSTDTQYF. Full variable domain (rest looked up from reference TRBV19 and TRBJ2-3): DGGITQSPKYLFRKEGQNVTLSCEQNLNHDAMYWYRQDPGQGLRLIYYSQIVNDFQKGDIAEGYSVSREKKESFPLTVTSAQKNPTAFYLCASSITSVSTDTQYFGPGTRLTVL.